This passage covers 14 T cell receptor beta chains from one sample sequenced in a study of shared clonotypes between healthy human individuals. Libraries were prepared by immunoSEQ multiplex PCR; TCRdb keeps only in-frame clonotypes and omits some of them. The sample records roughly 1 million clones, about 70% being singletons. Material for sequencing was memory CD4+ T cells sorted from blood. Subset given: CD45RA-negative fraction. The receptors shown here come from a man aged 18 to 29 in good health.

Concerning this clone: At the DNA level, this CDR3 is encoded by other sequences in the same sample as well. V is TRBV9 and J is TRBJ1-6; TRBD1 might be the D (5 bases). Germline CDR1 and CDR2: SGDLS and YYNGEE. Deletions cut 2 bases from V and 7 bases from J, with 10 bases between. The CDR3 contains 14 residues. The CDR3 is CASSVEQGNSPLHF. DNA of the CDR3: TGTGCCAGCAGCGTCGAGCAGGGAAATTCACCCCTCCACTTT.

J is TRBJ1-5 and V is TRBV18; no clear D. Looked up from germline, CDR1 is KGHSH and CDR2 is LQKENI. The CDR3 loop spans 13 amino acids. V was clipped by 5 bases and J by 4 bases, with 9 bases between them. The CDR3 is CASSVTENQPQHF. In nucleotides, the CDR3 is TGTGCCAGCTCAGTTACCGAAAATCAGCCCCAGCATTTT.

The V and J genes are TRBV28 and TRBJ2-4; 7 nucleotides align to TRBD1. J was trimmed by 7 bases and V by 4 bases; bases with no gene match: 10. CDR3 length: 15 amino acids. Per germline, CDR1 MDHEN and CDR2 SYDVKM. The CDR3 nucleotides are TGTGCCAGCAGTTCACTGACAGGGATGGGGAACATTCAGTACTTC. Translation: CASSSLTGMGNIQYF.

The rearrangement uses TRBV6-7 and TRBJ1-5; 7 bases agree with TRBD1. TRBV6-7 carries the ORF label, with uncertain function. CDR3 length: 15 residues. The ends lost 2 bases at V and 5 bases at J; junction bases unmatched: 6. The DNA of the CDR3 is TGTGCCAGCAGTTACCGGGACAGCTGTTATCAGCCCCAGCATTTT. This gives the protein CASSYRDSCYQPQHF.

The chain is built from TRBV5-6 and TRBJ1-6; a possible D gene is TRBD1 (5 bases). The germline V and J ends were trimmed by 0 bases and 8 bases, with 15 bases remaining between them. The CDR3 consists of 16 residues. Germline V lookup: CDR1 SGHDT, CDR2 YYEEEE. The CDR3 DNA reads as TGTGCCAGCAGCTTGGTAGGGGATATGTGGGATTCACCCCTCCACTTT. The encoded protein is CASSLVGDMWDSPLHF.

The V call is TRBV5-1, the J call TRBJ2-1; TRBD2 matches at 16 bases. CDR3 length equals 16 residues. V shed 4 bases, J shed 8 bases, and the junction held 6 bases outside the gene matches. From germline, CDR1 is SGHRS and CDR2 YFSETQ. CDR3 region: CASSEGTSGRADEQFF. The DNA for the CDR3 is TGCGCCAGCAGCGAAGGGACTAGCGGGAGGGCCGATGAGCAGTTCTTC.

V gene TRBV19 combines with J gene TRBJ1-5; TRBD1 agrees at 7 bases. Germline CDR1 is LNHDA and CDR2 is SQIVND (reference sequence). The V segment lost 2 bases and the J segment 4 bases; nucleotides outside the gene matches: 8. The CDR3 is 16 residues long. The CDR3 loop is CASSISSGQRNQPQHF. The CDR3 nucleotides read TGTGCCAGTAGTATATCCTCGGGACAGCGGAATCAGCCCCAGCATTTT.

This clone was counted at least ten times. The V call is TRBV7-2, the J call TRBJ2-7; 7 nucleotides match TRBD2. The CDR3 is 16 amino acids. The trim removed 1 base at V and 3 bases at J, leaving 9 bases unmatched. Per germline, CDR1 SGHTA and CDR2 FQGNSA. This chain's CDR3 is CASSLGYGGSFYEQYF. In DNA, the CDR3 is TGTGCCAGCAGCTTAGGGTACGGCGGGAGCTTCTACGAGCAGTACTTC.

This chain links TRBV4-1 with TRBJ2-2; D is ambiguous. The V end was cut by 0 bases, the J end by 6 bases, with 8 bases between. Germline lookup yields CDR1 MGHRA and CDR2 YSYEKL. This CDR3 has 14 residues. The CDR3 bases are TGCGCCAGCAGCCAAGACTCGATGGCCGGGGAGCTGTTTTTT. It translates to CASSQDSMAGELFF.

CDR3 protein: CASSIDLAVQETQYF. The CDR3 DNA sequence: TGTGCCAGTAGTATAGATCTGGCCGTTCAAGAGACCCAGTACTTC. The V gene is TRBV19, the J gene TRBJ2-5; no clear D. The CDR3 covers 15 residues. V dropped 0 bases and J dropped 2 bases, with 10 bases sitting between them. CDR1 is LNHDA, CDR2 SQIVND, per germline (reference sequence).

The genes are TRBV10-1 and TRBJ2-7; no clear D. The CDR3 totals 9 residues. Germline CDR1 WNHNN, CDR2 SYGVQD (reference sequence). V gave up 3 bases and J gave up 6 bases, with 0 bases separating them. The DNA of the CDR3 is TGCGCCAGCAGTGACGAGCAGTACTTC. This encodes CASSDEQYF.

This clone has a handful of counts. The rearrangement joins TRBV11-3 to TRBJ1-4; 8 bases line up with TRBD1. Per the germline V gene, CDR1 is SGHNT and CDR2 is YENEEA. V shed 5 bases and J 12 bases; nucleotides not matched to a gene: 11. This CDR3 region has 14 residues. CDR3 DNA: TGTGCCAGCAGCCGATACCGGGACAGGAGGGAACTGTTTTTT. This codes for CASSRYRDRRELFF.

The rearrangement uses TRBV6-6 and TRBJ2-7, with 8 bases aligning to TRBD1. The germline V gene has CDR1 MNHNY and CDR2 SVGAGI (reference sequence). V trimming: 6 bases; J trimming: 3 bases; junction bases outside the gene matches: 10. The CDR3 sequence is 15 residues long. CDR3 DNA sequence: TGTGCCAGCAGCCTAATTAGGACAGGGAGCTACGAGCAGTACTTC. It specifies CASSLIRTGSYEQYF.

With respect to this clone: This CDR3 is also generated by other DNA sequences in the sample. J is TRBJ2-7 and V is TRBV27, with a tentative D call TRBD2 (6 bases). This CDR3 is built from 13 residues. V was clipped by 5 bases and J by 3 bases, with 11 bases between them. Germline CDR1 MNHEY, CDR2 SMNVEV (reference sequence). CDR3 coding DNA: TGTGCCAGCAGTCCGGGACTGGGCTACGAGCAGTACTTC. Protein: CASSPGLGYEQYF.